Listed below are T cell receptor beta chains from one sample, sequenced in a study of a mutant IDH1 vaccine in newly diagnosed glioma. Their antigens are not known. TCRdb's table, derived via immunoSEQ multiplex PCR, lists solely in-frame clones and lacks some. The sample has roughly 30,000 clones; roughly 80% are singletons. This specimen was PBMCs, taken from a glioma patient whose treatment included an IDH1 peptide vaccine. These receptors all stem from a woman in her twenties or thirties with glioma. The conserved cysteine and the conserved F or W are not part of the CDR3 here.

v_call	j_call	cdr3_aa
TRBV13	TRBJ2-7	ASSPPGPSGEQY
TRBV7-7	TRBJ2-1	ASSLEGFGEQF
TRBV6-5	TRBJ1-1	ASSRGKGTEAF
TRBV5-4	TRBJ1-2	ASSLQGVNYGYT
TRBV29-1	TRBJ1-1	SVDYILQGYTEAF
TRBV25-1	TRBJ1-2	ASSAGQGANGYT
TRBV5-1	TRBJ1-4	ASSWGANYGEKLF
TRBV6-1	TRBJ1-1	ATGQGSTEAF
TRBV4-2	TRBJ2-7	ASSQDKGTAVLSYEQY
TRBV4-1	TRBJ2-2	ASSLAANTGELF
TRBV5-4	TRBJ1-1	ASSTAGQPLDAF
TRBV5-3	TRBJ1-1	ARSYNTEAF
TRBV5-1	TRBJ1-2	ASSLEMGDGYT
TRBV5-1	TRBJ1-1	ASRQEERNTEAF
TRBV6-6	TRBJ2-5	ASNTLAGGRETQY
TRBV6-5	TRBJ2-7	ASNQGYEQY
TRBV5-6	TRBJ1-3	ASSLGVDTIY
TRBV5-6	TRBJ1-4	ASSDGPNEKLF
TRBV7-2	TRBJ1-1	ASSQNTEAF
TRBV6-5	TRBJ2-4	ASRSGRIQY
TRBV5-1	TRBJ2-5	ASSQSGGVKETQY
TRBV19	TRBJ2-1	ASRVEGAGEQF
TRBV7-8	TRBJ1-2	ASSNPAGTGVEGYT
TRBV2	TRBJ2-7	ASSRTTGAPYEQY
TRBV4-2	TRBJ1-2	ASSQRRGQPSYGYT
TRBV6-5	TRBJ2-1	ASSWDRYNEQF
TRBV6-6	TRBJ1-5	ASGAGGGGGNQPQH
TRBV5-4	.	ASSADNYEQY
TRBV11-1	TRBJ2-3	ASSPRRGPPDTQY
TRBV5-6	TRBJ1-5	ASSSWDRVTQPQH
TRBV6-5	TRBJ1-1	ASSYEGVRTEAF
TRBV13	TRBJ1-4	ATSRGDEKLF
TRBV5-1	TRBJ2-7	ASSLPLFGQGSRTYEQY
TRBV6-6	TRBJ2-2	ASSSAQGASTGELF
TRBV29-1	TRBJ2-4	SATGAGAKNIQY
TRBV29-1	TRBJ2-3	SVEDLGGGFGTQY
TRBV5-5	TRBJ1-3	ASSLGPGHSGNTIY
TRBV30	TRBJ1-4	AWSEGTGREKLF
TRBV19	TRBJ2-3	ASSPGLAGERVTDTQY
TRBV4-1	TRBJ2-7	ASSQDGQGVGEQY
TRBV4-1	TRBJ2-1	ASSQSRTGLLYNEQF
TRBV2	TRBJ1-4	ASSEAFESAATNEKLF
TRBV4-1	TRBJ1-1	ASSQGTGLTEAF
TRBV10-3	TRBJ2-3	AISRDQSTDTQY
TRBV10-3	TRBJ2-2	AIQKFSTGRGTGELF
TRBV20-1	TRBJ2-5	SARSSGAQY
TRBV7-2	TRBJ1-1	ASSAGGRSNTEAF
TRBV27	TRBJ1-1	ASSHRLGGTEAF
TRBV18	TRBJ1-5	ASSPDRGGNQPQH
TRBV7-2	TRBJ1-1	ASSPFSNTEAF
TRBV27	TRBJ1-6	ASSRKGDRLESPLH